Shown below are 32 T cell receptor beta chains from a single sample sequenced in a study of patients and donors after allogeneic stem cell transplantation. One entry per CDR3 protein, called by TCRdb with MiXCR from the RT-PCR reads. This table has about 40,000 distinct CDR3 sequences, more than 30% appearing once. Sequencing was carried out using blood, either unsorted or a sorted T cell fraction (not recorded which). The receptor set was obtained from a human donor who was either an allogeneic HSCT recipient or a stem cell or donor lymphocyte infusion donor (not recorded which). It is not recorded whose cells these are; they may come from a transplant donor.

This clonotype has a handful of counts. The rearrangement uses TRBV5-6 and TRBJ2-2; D call uncertain. CDR3 length equals 17 residues. Germline CDR1 reads SGHDT; CDR2 reads YYEEEE. V lost 1 base and J lost 6, with 19 bases in between. The CDR3 DNA follows: TGTGCCAGCAGCTTGACGGGTTCCCTCCGAGTGGCCGGGGAGCTGTTTTTT. This encodes CASSLTGSLRVAGELFF.

This chain joins TRBV28 and TRBJ1-5; the D is unclear. The CDR3 totals 15 residues. The V end lost 4 bases, the J end lost 6 bases, and 16 bases lay between the germline ends. The germline V gene encodes CDR1 MDHEN and CDR2 SYDVKM. The CDR3 DNA is TGTGCCAGCAGTTCGACAAAGGGTCTAAGTCAGCCCCAGCATTTT. Amino acids: CASSSTKGLSQPQHF.

This clonotype qualifies as medium-sized. This chain links TRBV6-6 with TRBJ1-1; D might be TRBD1 (5 bases). V lost 6 bases and J 6 bases, leaving 17 bases between the germline ends. Per the germline V gene, CDR1 is MNHNY and CDR2 is SVGAGI (reference sequence). This CDR3 has 14 amino acids. CDR3 bases: TGTGCCAGCAGCCCCGGGGGATCAGTAGCTGAAGCTTTCTTT. It translates to CASSPGGSVAEAFF.

The V gene is TRBV12-3 or TRBV12-4, the J gene TRBJ2-7; D gene unclear. The CDR3 spans 15 residues. Between the trimmed V and J ends, which lost 3 bases and 0 bases, there was a span of 12 bases. The CDR3 DNA follows: TGTGCCAGCAGTTTGGGGTACCCCCGCTCCTACGAGCAGTACTTC. Protein sequence: CASSLGYPRSYEQYF.

This clonotype showed up just a few times. V gene TRBV12-3 or TRBV12-4 combines with J gene TRBJ1-5, with TRBD1 matching 7 bases. V was pared by 0 bases and J by 0 bases, with 2 bases of the junction left unmatched. The CDR3 totals 16 residues. CDR3 DNA sequence: TGTGCCAGCAGTTTAGCGGCAGGGGGTAGCAATCAGCCCCAGCATTTT. As protein: CASSLAAGGSNQPQHF.

This clonotype was seen a handful of times. The rearrangement uses TRBV12-3 or TRBV12-4 and TRBJ2-1; possibly TRBD2 for D (5 bases). CDR3 size: 18 residues. Trimming cost V 4 bases and J 0 bases, with 19 bases left between them. The CDR3 region is CASSSLGSSGGSYNEQFF. CDR3 in DNA: TGTGCCAGCAGTTCCCTCGGCTCCAGCGGTGGCTCCTACAATGAGCAGTTCTTC.

This clonotype was observed a few times. The chain is built from TRBV5-1 and TRBJ1-2, with D unclear. Germline lookup yields CDR1 SGHRS and CDR2 YFSETQ. The CDR3 has 14 amino acids. V was trimmed by 7 bases and J by 4 bases, leaving 17 bases between them. The CDR3 is CASAPEGGRYGYTF. The CDR3 coding sequence is TGCGCCAGCGCCCCGGAAGGCGGCCGCTATGGCTACACCTTC. Looking up the rest from reference TRBV5-1 and TRBJ1-2 gives the full variable domain: KAGVTQTPRYLIKTRGQQVTLSCSPISGHRSVSWYQQTPGQGLQFLFEYFSETQRNKGNFPGRFSGRQFSNSRSEMNVSTLELGDSALYLCASAPEGGRYGYTFGSGTRLTVV.

This chain connects TRBV12-3 or TRBV12-4 to TRBJ2-5, with D possibly called TRBD1 or TRBD2 (6 bases each). V lost 5 bases to trimming and J lost 7 bases, with 14 bases between them. The CDR3 length is 13 residues. The CDR3 region is CASSPQQGGTQYF. Written as DNA, the CDR3 is TGTGCCAGCAGTCCCCAACAGGGAGGGACCCAGTACTTC.

This clonotype was recorded a few times. The chain couples TRBV25-1 to TRBJ2-7; 13 positions agree with TRBD2. The CDR3 consists of 19 residues. Germline CDR1 MGHDK, CDR2 SYGVNS. V gave up 4 bases and J gave up 3 bases; unmatched junction bases: 15. The CDR3 region is CASSGAWTSGRRVFYEQYF. CDR3 coding DNA: TGTGCCAGCAGTGGGGCCTGGACTAGCGGGAGACGGGTTTTCTACGAGCAGTACTTC.

This chain joins TRBV20-1 and TRBJ2-4; D is possibly TRBD2 (6 bases). Trimming took off 3 bases at V and 4 bases at J, with 10 bases between the two ends. CDR3 size: 13 residues. CDR1 is DFQATT, CDR2 SNEGSKA, per germline (reference sequence). The CDR3 here is CSARAGLKNIQYF. Written as DNA, the CDR3 is TGCAGTGCTAGGGCCGGACTAAAAAACATTCAGTACTTC.

The table lists this clonotype with a count of one. This chain connects TRBV28 to TRBJ2-7, with D maybe TRBD1 (5 bases). Germline V lookup: CDR1 MDHEN, CDR2 SYDVKM. The CDR3 sequence is 15 residues long. V lost 6 bases to trimming and J lost 3 bases, with 18 bases between them. CDR3 DNA sequence: TGTGCCAGCAGCACGACCTTGGACAACTTCTACGAGCAGTACTTC. This gives the protein CASSTTLDNFYEQYF.

This clonotype appeared a few times. The chain is built from TRBV28 and TRBJ1-1; no clear D gene. V shed 3 bases and J shed 6 bases, with 5 bases lying between them. The CDR3 covers 11 residues. Germline CDR1 is MDHEN and CDR2 is SYDVKM. This CDR3 reads CASSLLAEAFF. The CDR3 nucleotides read TGTGCCAGCAGTTTGTTAGCTGAAGCTTTCTTT.

CDR3 DNA sequence: TGTGCCAGCAGTTCCAGACTAGCGGGAGAAGCAGATACGCAGTATTTT. Its protein is CASSSRLAGEADTQYF. The J gene is TRBJ2-3, the V gene TRBV12-3 or TRBV12-4; 12 nucleotides agree with TRBD2. The CDR3 runs 16 residues. V was clipped by 4 bases and J by 4 bases; unmatched bases: 6.

The CDR3 loop reads CASSSPGGPYEQYF. CDR3 DNA sequence: TGTGCCAGCAGTTCCCCGGGAGGGCCCTACGAGCAGTACTTC. This chain links TRBV6-6 with TRBJ2-7; TRBD2 matches at 8 bases. Germline CDR1 is MNHNY and CDR2 is SVGAGI (reference sequence). CDR3 length: 14 amino acids. V was pared by 4 bases and J by 2 bases, with 4 bases of the junction left unmatched.

This clonotype came up many times. The chain combines TRBV10-3 with TRBJ1-2, with no clear D. With 2 bases removed from V and 8 bases from J, the gap between germline ends came to 9 bases. The CDR3 contains 12 residues. The germline V gene encodes CDR1 ENHRY and CDR2 SYGVKD. The CDR3 protein is CAISERGGGYTF. The CDR3 region has the DNA TGTGCCATCAGTGAGCGGGGTGGAGGCTACACCTTC.

This clonotype turned up a few times. The chain uses TRBV4-1 and TRBJ2-5, with D unclear. V was trimmed by 2 bases and J by 7 bases, leaving 14 bases between them. From germline, CDR1 is MGHRA and CDR2 YSYEKL. The CDR3 length is 14 residues. The CDR3 DNA reads as TGCGCCAGCAGCCAAAGGGAAGCAGTAGGGACCCAGTACTTC. It codes for CASSQREAVGTQYF.

This clonotype has just one count. The chain carries TRBV12-3 or TRBV12-4 and TRBJ2-7; weak D call: TRBD2 (6 bases). The ends were cut back, 3 bases at V and 4 bases at J, with 10 bases in the middle. This CDR3 has 13 amino acids. The CDR3 sequence is CASSLGEDYEQYF. CDR3 coding DNA: TGTGCCAGCAGTTTGGGGGAGGATTACGAGCAGTACTTC.

This clonotype was counted only a few times. This chain links TRBV29-1 with TRBJ1-2, with D maybe TRBD1 (5 bases). Germline values: CDR1 SQVTM, CDR2 ANQGSEA. The ends were cut back, 4 bases at V and 4 bases at J, with 16 bases in the middle. The length of the CDR3 is 14 residues. The CDR3: CSVGARGQAYGYTF. As DNA, the CDR3 is TGCAGCGTTGGAGCCCGGGGCCAGGCCTATGGCTACACCTTC.

This clonotype was observed once. The chain links TRBV29-1 to TRBJ2-7; D call uncertain. CDR1 SQVTM and CDR2 ANQGSEA come from the germline V gene. This CDR3 comprises 13 residues. The V and J ends lost 5 bases and 0 bases respectively, with 11 bases between them. CDR3 loop: CSVLPPSSYEQYF. DNA of the CDR3: TGCAGCGTTCTGCCCCCGAGCTCCTACGAGCAGTACTTC.

This clonotype was observed a handful of times. The chain has TRBV11-2 and TRBJ1-2; D unresolved. This CDR3 has 12 amino acids. V lost 2 bases and J 8 bases, leaving 9 bases between the germline ends. The germline V gene encodes CDR1 SGHAT and CDR2 FQNNGV. The CDR3 region is CASSLLSGGYTF. CDR3 in DNA: TGTGCCAGCAGCTTATTAAGCGGGGGCTACACCTTC.

The chain couples TRBV7-3 to TRBJ2-2; tentatively, D is TRBD2 (5 bases). Germline V lookup: CDR1 SGHTA, CDR2 FQGTGA. The CDR3 length is 16 residues. The ends were cut back, 4 bases at V and 4 bases at J, with 16 bases in the middle. CDR3 amino acids: CASSSGLPTLTGELFF. CDR3 sequence (DNA): TGTGCCAGCAGCTCCGGACTCCCAACCCTCACCGGGGAGCTGTTTTTT.

This chain uses TRBV14 with TRBJ1-6, with 9 nucleotides matching TRBD1. Germline values: CDR1 SGHDN, CDR2 FVKESK. V lost 3 bases, J lost 13 bases, and 10 bases stayed unmatched. This CDR3 comprises 15 residues. CDR3 loop: CASSQGTGRALPLHF. The CDR3 nucleotides are TGTGCCAGCAGCCAGGGGACAGGGAGGGCTCTGCCCCTCCACTTT.

The genes are TRBV7-2 and TRBJ1-1; D not resolved. Deletions cut 2 bases from V and 6 bases from J, with 13 bases between. The CDR3 runs 14 residues. CDR1 SGHTA and CDR2 FQGNSA come from the germline V gene. The CDR3 loop reads CASSLLGYFPEAFF. DNA of the CDR3: TGTGCCAGCAGCTTATTGGGGTACTTTCCTGAAGCTTTCTTT. Full variable domain (remainder filled in from reference TRBV7-2 and TRBJ1-1): GAGVSQSPSNKVTEKGKDVELRCDPISGHTALYWYRQSLGQGLEFLIYFQGNSAPDKSGLPSDRFSAERTGGSVSTLTIQRTQQEDSAVYLCASSLLGYFPEAFFGQGTRLTVV.

This clonotype was found many times. The V gene is TRBV12-3 or TRBV12-4, the J gene TRBJ1-1; D ambiguous. Trimming stripped 2 bases from V and 0 bases from J, with 4 bases between. The CDR3 contains 13 residues. CDR3 protein: CASSLSLNTEAFF. The CDR3 DNA reads as TGTGCCAGCAGTTTATCCCTGAACACTGAAGCTTTCTTT.

This clonotype appeared many times. V is TRBV6-2 or TRBV6-3 and J is TRBJ1-5; 7 nucleotides line up with TRBD1. J gave up 4 bases and V 2 bases, and 8 bases lay outside the gene matches. The germline CDR1 and CDR2 sequences are MNHEY and SVGEGT. The CDR3 runs to 16 residues. The CDR3 sequence: CASSYGSGGPNQPQHF. Here the CDR3 DNA reads TGTGCCAGCAGTTACGGGTCAGGGGGTCCAAATCAGCCCCAGCATTTT.

This clonotype has a single count. The chain is built from TRBV11-3 and TRBJ2-2, with 8 nucleotides matching TRBD2. The CDR3 contains 16 residues. V shed 3 bases and J 6 bases; nucleotides not matched to a gene: 9. Looked up from germline, CDR1 is SGHNT and CDR2 is YENEEA. CDR3 region: CASSLRPRTSPGELFF. DNA for the CDR3: TGTGCCAGCAGCTTGAGACCTAGGACTAGCCCCGGGGAGCTGTTTTTT.

This clonotype was counted a few times. The CDR3 DNA sequence: TGTGCCATCAGTAGACAGGGGGGAAATGGAAACACCATATATTTT. Translating gives CAISRQGGNGNTIYF. The V gene is TRBV10-3, the J gene TRBJ1-3; TRBD1 aligns across 9 bases. Germline V gene lookup returns CDR1 ENHRY and CDR2 SYGVKD. The junction had 5 bases not matched to a gene; V was cut back by 5 bases and J by 3 bases. The CDR3 runs 15 residues.

This clonotype was detected only a few times. This chain links TRBV10-3 with TRBJ1-6, with 7 bases identical to TRBD1. The CDR3 contains 14 residues. The V segment lost 3 bases and the J segment 8 bases; nucleotides outside the gene matches: 4. Germline CDR1 and CDR2: ENHRY and SYGVKD. The CDR3 reads CAISEQGPYSPLHF. The CDR3 nucleotides are TGTGCCATCAGTGAACAGGGGCCGTATTCACCCCTCCACTTT.

Comment on this clonotype: At one end the junction does not follow the germline gene, possibly because of a read error. J is TRBJ2-1 and V is TRBV7-7; the D is unclear. In germline, CDR1 is SSHAT, CDR2 FNYEAQ (reference sequence). The CDR3 runs 13 residues. CDR3 amino acids: CASTPVSANEQFF. CDR3 in DNA: TGTGCTAGCACCCCTGTTTCGGCCAATGAGCAGTTCTTC. Full variable domain (outside the CDR3, taken from reference TRBV7-7 and TRBJ2-1): GAGVSQSPRYKVTKRGQDVTLRCDPISSHATLYWYQQALGQGPEFLTYFNYEAQPDKSGLPSDRFSAERPEGSISTLTIQRTEQRDSAMYRCASTPVSANEQFFGPGTRLTVL.

This clonotype was picked up many times. The chain has TRBV11-3 and TRBJ1-2; no firm D call. Trimming took 0 bases from V and 2 from J, leaving 19 bases between them. This CDR3 region has 18 residues. Germline loops: CDR1 SGHNT, CDR2 YENEEA. The CDR3 spells CASSLDTRERAPNYGYTF. CDR3 coding DNA: TGTGCCAGCAGCTTAGATACAAGGGAGAGGGCTCCAAACTATGGCTACACCTTC.

V usage is TRBV27 and J usage is TRBJ2-7, with 10 bases identical to TRBD1. There are 14 residues in the CDR3. Losses at the gene ends were 6 bases for V and 3 bases for J; bases not matched to a gene: 5. The germline V gene encodes CDR1 MNHEY and CDR2 SMNVEV (reference sequence). The CDR3 coding sequence is TGTGCCAGCAGCGACAGGGGGCCGTTCTACGAGCAGTACTTC. It yields the protein CASSDRGPFYEQYF.

This chain joins TRBV9 and TRBJ2-3; 11 bases fit TRBD1. This CDR3 contains 15 residues. V trimming: 2 bases; J trimming: 9 bases; junction bases outside the gene matches: 8. Germline V CDR1 and CDR2: SGDLS, YYNGEE. The CDR3: CASSVQGQGAQTQYF. CDR3 sequence (DNA): TGTGCCAGCAGCGTCCAAGGACAGGGGGCTCAGACGCAGTATTTT.